Each of the 3 T cell receptor beta chains below was sequenced from the same sample in a study of T cells after yellow fever vaccination (dated by TCRdb to the late 2010s). To prepare the library, 5' RACE was applied. The sequencing machine was an Illumina HiSeq 2500. In TCRdb, the public reads were trimmed at Q25 with fastp and aligned with MiXCR, with productive beta chains retained. Every distinct CDR3 protein forms one entry, paired with its most common genes and DNA. The sample table contains around 340,000 distinct CDR3 sequences; only one count was recorded for more than 8.5% of them. Jointly, the top ten make up about a sixth of the sample. The treatment or condition label corresponds to: live attenuated yellow fever vaccine strain. Here the sequenced sample was PBMCs, taken on the day of the first yellow fever vaccination. These receptors originate from a man aged 18-30 years who received the YFV17D yellow fever vaccine.

This clonotype was picked up a small number of times. The rearrangement uses TRBV7-2 and TRBJ1-1, with D possibly TRBD1 on 5 matching bases. Germline CDR1 is SGHTA and CDR2 is FQGNSA. The CDR3 runs to 15 residues. Trimming took 5 bases from V and 1 from J, leaving 14 bases between them. CDR3 region: CASSRSLGENTEAFF. The CDR3 coding sequence is TGTGCCAGCAGCCGTTCGTTGGGGGAGAACACTGAAGCTTTCTTT.

The chain joins TRBV5-4 to TRBJ2-5; D possibly corresponds to TRBD1 (6 bases). The CDR3 is 15 residues long. The V gene's germline CDR1 is SGHNT and CDR2 YYREEE (reference sequence). The ends were cut back, 0 bases at V and 4 bases at J, with 13 bases in the middle. DNA for the CDR3: TGTGCCAGCAGCTTGGCCAAACAGGGTCGAGAGACCCAGTACTTC. Amino acid sequence: CASSLAKQGRETQYF.

This clonotype was seen a few times. The chain recombines TRBV29-1 with TRBJ2-1, with a weak D call TRBD2 (6 bases). Germline V CDR1 and CDR2: SQVTM, ANQGSEA. Trimming removed 4 bases from V and 0 bases from J, with 19 bases in between. The CDR3 has 17 amino acids. CDR3: CSVGGISPRSSYNEQFF. The CDR3 coding sequence is TGCAGCGTTGGCGGGATTTCACCCCGGAGCTCCTACAATGAGCAGTTCTTC.